Below are 4 T cell receptor beta chains sequenced from a single sample in a study of cytomegalovirus exposure and HLA in healthy donors. PCR was performed using 60 Vbeta and 13 Jbeta primers. TCRdb's table, derived via immunoSEQ multiplex PCR, lists solely in-frame clones and lacks some. The table has some 85,000 clones, over 65% seen once. Sequenced sample: PBMCs. These TCRs come from a woman between 40 and 55 years old in good health and CMV-seropositive.

V is TRBV28 and J is TRBJ2-5; 9 nucleotides align to TRBD2. CDR1 MDHEN and CDR2 SYDVKM come from the germline V gene. This CDR3 contains 15 residues. After removal of 6 bases from V and 5 bases from J, the junction contained 10 bases not matched to a gene. CDR3 sequence: CASRAPGTSWETQYF. CDR3 DNA sequence: TGTGCCAGCAGGGCCCCAGGGACTAGCTGGGAGACCCAGTACTTC.

This chain joins TRBV6-5 and TRBJ1-2; no reliable D call. The CDR3 contains 13 residues. CDR1 and CDR2 (germline): MNHEY, SVGAGI. V lost 5 bases, J lost 6 bases, and 13 bases lay in between. The CDR3, as DNA: TGTGCCAGCAGTGAAGCGTCGAGGGATGGCTACACCTTC. It encodes CASSEASRDGYTF.

The V and J genes are TRBV4-1 and TRBJ2-1; 13 bases map to TRBD2. J gave up 5 bases and V 0 bases, and 1 base lay outside the gene matches. CDR3 length equals 16 residues. Germline CDR1 and CDR2: MGHRA and YSYEKL. In DNA form, the CDR3 reads TGCGCCAGCAGCCAAGACGGGACTAGCGGGAACAATGAGCAGTTCTTC. Translating it yields CASSQDGTSGNNEQFF.

This clone was recorded once. The rearrangement joins TRBV9 to TRBJ1-4, with 8 bases matching TRBD1. V lost 3 bases and J lost 4; bases outside the gene matches: 5. CDR3 length equals 15 residues. Germline CDR1 and CDR2: SGDLS and YYNGEE. The CDR3 sequence is CASSARDRLNEKLFF. DNA for the CDR3: TGTGCCAGCAGCGCACGGGACAGGCTTAATGAAAAACTGTTTTTT.